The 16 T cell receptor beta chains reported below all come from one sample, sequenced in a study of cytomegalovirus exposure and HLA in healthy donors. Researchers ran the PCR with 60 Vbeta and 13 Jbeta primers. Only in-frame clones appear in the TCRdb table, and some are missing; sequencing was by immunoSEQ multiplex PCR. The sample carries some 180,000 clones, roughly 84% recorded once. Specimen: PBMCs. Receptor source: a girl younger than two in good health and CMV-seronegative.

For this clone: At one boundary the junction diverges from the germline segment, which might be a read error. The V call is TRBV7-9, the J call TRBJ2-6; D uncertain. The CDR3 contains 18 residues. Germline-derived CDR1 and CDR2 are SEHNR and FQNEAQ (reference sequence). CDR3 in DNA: TGTTCCAGCAGCTTAGATGGCAGGCGCCTCTCTGGGGCCAACGTCCTGACTTTC. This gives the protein CSSSLDGRRLSGANVLTF.

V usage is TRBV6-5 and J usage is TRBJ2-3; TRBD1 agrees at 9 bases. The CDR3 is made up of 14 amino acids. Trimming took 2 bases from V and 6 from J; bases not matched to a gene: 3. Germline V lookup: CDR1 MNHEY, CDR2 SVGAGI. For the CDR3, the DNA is TGTGCCAGCAGTTACGGACAGGGGTACGATACGCAGTATTTT. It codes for CASSYGQGYDTQYF.

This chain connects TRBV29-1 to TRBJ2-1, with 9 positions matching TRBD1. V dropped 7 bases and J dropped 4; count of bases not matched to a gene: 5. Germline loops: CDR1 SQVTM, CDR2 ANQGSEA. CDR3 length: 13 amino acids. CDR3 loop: CSAAGQGYNEQFF. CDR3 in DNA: TGCAGCGCTGCGGGACAGGGATACAATGAGCAGTTCTTC.

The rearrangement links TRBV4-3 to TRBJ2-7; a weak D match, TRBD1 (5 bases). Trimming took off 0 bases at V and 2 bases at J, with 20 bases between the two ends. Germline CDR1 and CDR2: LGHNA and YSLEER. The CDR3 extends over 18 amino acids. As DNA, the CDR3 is TGCGCCAGCAGCCAAGATCTCGGTTCGGACCTACAGGCCTACGAGCAGTACTTC. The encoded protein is CASSQDLGSDLQAYEQYF.

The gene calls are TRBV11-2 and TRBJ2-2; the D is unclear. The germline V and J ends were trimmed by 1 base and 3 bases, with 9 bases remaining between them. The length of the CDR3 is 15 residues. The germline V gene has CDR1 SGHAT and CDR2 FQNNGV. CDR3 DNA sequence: TGTGCCAGCAGCTTAGTGGCCCTTTACACCGGGGAGCTGTTTTTT. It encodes CASSLVALYTGELFF.

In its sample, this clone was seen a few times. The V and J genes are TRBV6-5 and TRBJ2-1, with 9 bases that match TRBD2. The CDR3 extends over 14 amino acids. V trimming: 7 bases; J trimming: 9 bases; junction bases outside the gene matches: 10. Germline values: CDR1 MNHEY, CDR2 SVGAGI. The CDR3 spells CASTLSGSGVEQFF. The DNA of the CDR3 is TGTGCCAGCACTCTTAGCGGGAGTGGGGTTGAGCAGTTCTTC.

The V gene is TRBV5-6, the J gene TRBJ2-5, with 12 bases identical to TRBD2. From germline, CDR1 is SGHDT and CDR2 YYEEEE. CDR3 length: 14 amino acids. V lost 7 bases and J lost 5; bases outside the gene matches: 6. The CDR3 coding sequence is TGTGCCAGCCTACTAGCGGGGGGCTGGGAGACCCAGTACTTC. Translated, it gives CASLLAGGWETQYF.

CDR3 DNA: TGTGCCAGCAGTTTTGAAACTAGCGGGCCTCCAGATACGCAGTATTTT. It is translated as CASSFETSGPPDTQYF. The rearrangement uses TRBV6-5 and TRBJ2-3; 9 bases match TRBD2. CDR3 length: 16 amino acids. The V gene's germline CDR1 is MNHEY and CDR2 SVGAGI. The V gene end was trimmed by 4 bases and the J gene end by 4 bases; junction bases not matched to a gene: 9.

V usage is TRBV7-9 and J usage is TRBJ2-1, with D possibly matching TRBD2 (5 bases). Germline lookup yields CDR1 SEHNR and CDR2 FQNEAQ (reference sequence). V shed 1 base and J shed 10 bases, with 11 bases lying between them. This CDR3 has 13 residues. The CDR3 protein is CASSLGGAREQFF. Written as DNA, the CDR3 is TGTGCCAGCAGCTTAGGGGGAGCCAGGGAGCAGTTCTTC.

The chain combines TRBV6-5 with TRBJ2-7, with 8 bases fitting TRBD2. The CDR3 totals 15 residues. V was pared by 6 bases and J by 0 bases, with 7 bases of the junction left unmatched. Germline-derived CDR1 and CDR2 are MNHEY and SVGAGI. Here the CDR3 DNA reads TGTGCCAGCAGGCTACAGAGCGGGAGCTCCTACGAGCAGTACTTC. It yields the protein CASRLQSGSSYEQYF.

Written as DNA, the CDR3 is TGCAGCGTTAAGAAGCGGGGGGCGTCCGATGAGCAGTTCTTC. It translates to CSVKKRGASDEQFF. The gene calls are TRBV29-1 and TRBJ2-1; 9 bases are a match to TRBD2. The CDR3 has 14 amino acids. Germline V gene lookup returns CDR1 SQVTM and CDR2 ANQGSEA. With 5 bases clipped from V and 8 bases from J, the junction kept 10 bases outside the gene matches.

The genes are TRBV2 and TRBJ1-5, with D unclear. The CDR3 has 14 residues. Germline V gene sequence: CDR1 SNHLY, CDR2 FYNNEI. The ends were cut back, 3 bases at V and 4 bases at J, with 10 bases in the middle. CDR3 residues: CASSESSENQPQHF. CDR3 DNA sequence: TGTGCCAGCAGTGAGTCTTCGGAGAATCAGCCCCAGCATTTT.

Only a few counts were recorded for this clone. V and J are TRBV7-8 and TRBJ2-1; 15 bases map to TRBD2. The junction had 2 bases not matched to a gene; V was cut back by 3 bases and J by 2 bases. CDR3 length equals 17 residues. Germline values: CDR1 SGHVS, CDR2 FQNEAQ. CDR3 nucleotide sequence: TGTGCCAGCAGCTTCGGACTAGCGGGAGGGCCCTACAATGAGCAGTTCTTC. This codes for CASSFGLAGGPYNEQFF.

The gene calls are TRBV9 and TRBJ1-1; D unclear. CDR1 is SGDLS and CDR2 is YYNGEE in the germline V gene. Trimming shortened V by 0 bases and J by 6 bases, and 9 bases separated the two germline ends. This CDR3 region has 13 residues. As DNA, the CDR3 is TGTGCCAGCAGCGTAGTAGCAGCGCCTGAAGCTTTCTTT. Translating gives CASSVVAAPEAFF.

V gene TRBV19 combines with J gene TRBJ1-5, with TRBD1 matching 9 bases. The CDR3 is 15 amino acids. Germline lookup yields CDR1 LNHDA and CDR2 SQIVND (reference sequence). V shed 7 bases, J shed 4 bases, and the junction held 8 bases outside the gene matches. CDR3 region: CASTSFGTGNQPQHF. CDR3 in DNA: TGTGCCAGTACCTCATTTGGGACAGGGAATCAGCCCCAGCATTTT.

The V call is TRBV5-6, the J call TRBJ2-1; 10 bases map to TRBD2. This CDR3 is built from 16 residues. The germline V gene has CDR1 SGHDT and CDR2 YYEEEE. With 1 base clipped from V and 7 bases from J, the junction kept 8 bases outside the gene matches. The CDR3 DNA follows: TGTGCCAGCAGCTTGTTTCCCGGGACTAGCGATAATGAGCAGTTCTTC. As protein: CASSLFPGTSDNEQFF.